The source of this T cell receptor (beta chain) is a study of neurological immune-mediated disorders (dated 2019 in TCRdb). Regarding the complete study: Of the roughly 34 multiple sclerosis patients, approximately 30 had relapsing-remitting MS and 3 had secondary progressive MS. Peripheral blood TCR-beta repertoires from HTLV-I-associated myelopathy (HAM/TSP) patients, multiple sclerosis patients and healthy controls were compared by UMI-based sequencing. Alongside PBMC samples, the set of approximately 100 TCR-beta libraries contained longitudinal samples, technical triplicates, and paired CD4+ and CD8+ T-cell subsets that had been sorted. The cohort was made up of about 66 subjects, consisting of around 14 HAM/TSP patients, about 35 multiple sclerosis patients and roughly 20 healthy controls. Overall study results and their limits: Expanded clones from different subjects shared no identical CDR3 amino acid sequences, which suggests that TCR-beta repertoires were private in all groups. The MS cluster was not associated with any clinical or MRI features, and the authors stated that larger cohorts are needed. In a phylogenetic analysis, the repertoires of 18 out of 34 MS patients fell into a single cluster of related CDR3 sequences, pointing to a possible signature at the repertoire level. TCR clonal expansion was highest in HAM/TSP patients and lowest in MS patients, with MS patients falling below even healthy controls.

Libraries from unsorted PBMCs were made from 2 million PBMCs kept in RNAlater at -80 degrees C until RNA extraction. The multiple sclerosis patients were enrolled in a US clinical protocol that used magnetic resonance imaging to evaluate disease progression. PBMCs were separated from peripheral blood using Ficoll-Hypaque density gradient centrifugation and then cryopreserved in liquid nitrogen. The CDR3 holds 17 amino acids from the cysteine to the phenylalanine. Only the CDR3 DNA stays, 51 bases, in frame from base 1. Based on the germline V gene, the CDR1 and CDR2 sequences are MNHEY and SVGAGI. This clonotype was counted a few times. The clone's antigen remains unknown. A much larger clone differs from this one at a single base, so this may be a read error. cDNA was synthesized by template-switch 5'RACE using a primer carrying a 10-nucleotide random unique molecular identifier by which each TCR transcript was tagged. Each sequencing run produced over 190 million TCR-beta sequences covering 15-18 subjects. Total RNA was extracted with the RNeasy kit. Using the KAPA Real-time Library Amplification kit, TCR-beta VDJ regions were amplified with primers for the TCR constant region and the 5'RACE anchor. Sample indexes and Illumina adaptors were added in a first PCR, after which library yield was increased in a second PCR. After Ampure bead purification, the TCR product of roughly 650 bp was size-selected on a 2% E-gel SizeSelection system. Library quality was checked on a Bioanalyzer, concentration was measured with Qubit, and libraries were quantified with the Kapa Library Quantification kit before pooling. An Illumina HiSeq 2500 was used to sequence the libraries paired-end at 2 x 150 bp. To increase sequence diversity, about 25-30% phiX was spiked into each library pool. In the paper's pipeline: The UMI-based MiGEC pipeline processed quality-filtered reads and removed over 80% of raw TCR sequences during error correction. VDJ genes were aligned to IMGT germline references, and each clonotype was defined by a unique CDR3 amino acid sequence together with V-J genes. Clonal expansion, Shannon diversity, and CDR3 relatedness (CalcPairwiseDistances, ClusterSamples) were evaluated with VDJtools, and phylogenetic trees were built with CLCbio workbench. Clones with at least 8 unique UMIs were defined as expanded, with this threshold being based on coefficient-of-variation modelling across technical triplicates. TCRdb itself trimmed the public reads at Q25 with fastp, ran MiXCR and retained productive beta chains. Rows matching on CDR3 protein sequence are summarized as one entry with the most common DNA and genes. The V and J calls and clone size are TCRdb's, not the authors'. The sample table shows 90,000 to 100,000 distinct CDR3 sequences, and around 3.3% are seen once. The leading ten clones occupy 6% of the sample.

Material for sequencing was PBMCs. The source of this sequence is a woman aged 18-29 years with multiple sclerosis. The sequence is built from TRBV6-5 and TRBJ1-3; there is no confident call for the D gene. The CDR3 protein sequence reads: CASSYSNRDRSGKTIYF. The nucleotides are TGTGCCAGCAGTTACTCGAATAGAGACCGCTCTGGAAAAACCATATATTTT.